The T cell receptor (beta chain) under discussion was sequenced for a study of PD-1 blockade in classical Hodgkin lymphoma. As regards this clone: Its antigen is not known.

All trial patients relapsed after autologous stem cell transplantation. Sequencing used immunoSEQ multiplex PCR; TCRdb keeps in-frame clones, though not all of them. The data show roughly 23,000 clones, with about 65% seen just once and more than 15% held by the top ten. V was cut by 4 bases and J by 6 bases, with 3 bases left in between. Germline V gene sequence: CDR1 ENHRY, CDR2 SYGVKD. The length of the CDR3 is 11 residues. Overall study findings and caveats: CD4+ TCR diversity, unlike CD8+, climbed significantly by C4D1.

The sequencing used peripheral blood mononuclear cells (PBMCs), collected at baseline. J is TRBJ2-2 and V is TRBV10-3; D is unclear. This TCR was sampled from a human donor with classical Hodgkin lymphoma. The CDR3 is CAISGAGELFF. CDR3 DNA sequence: TGTGCCATCAGTGGTGCCGGGGAGCTGTTTTTT.